Below, 14 T cell receptor beta chains from the same sample are listed, as sequenced in a study of T-cell memory formation after mild COVID-19. Each CDR3 protein is one row after TCRdb ran MiXCR on the 5' RACE reads. The table shows around 430,000 distinct CDR3 sequences, with about a sixth occurring only once. The sample comprised PBMCs or a T cell subset sorted from them (not recorded which). The receptors come from a man in his late teens or twenties who had mild COVID-19 (a few samples of this study predate the infection). Cell type and time point are not known.

This clonotype has more than one count but fewer than ten. V and J are TRBV6-6 and TRBJ2-7; 7 bases are shared with TRBD1. Germline lookup yields CDR1 MNHNY and CDR2 SVGAGI (reference sequence). The trim removed 4 bases at V and 2 bases at J, leaving 5 bases unmatched. The CDR3 totals 14 residues. CDR3 coding DNA: TGTGCCAGCAGTTTGACAGGGAAGACCTACGAGCAGTACTTC. This sequence encodes CASSLTGKTYEQYF.

This clonotype came up a few times. The V and J genes are TRBV6-6 and TRBJ2-7; 7 bases match TRBD2. CDR1 and CDR2 (germline): MNHNY, SVGAGI (reference sequence). The CDR3 is 16 amino acids. Losses at the gene ends were 2 bases for V and 0 bases for J; bases not matched to a gene: 7. CDR3 loop: CASSYDGLVISYEQYV. DNA of the CDR3: TGTGCCAGCAGTTACGACGGACTAGTAATCTCCTACGAGCAGTACGTC.

A few counts support this clonotype. This sequence joins TRBV5-1 and TRBJ1-2; possible D gene TRBD1, 5 bases. V was shortened by 7 bases and J by 4 bases, with 8 bases between the two germline ends. This CDR3 has 11 amino acids. Germline values: CDR1 SGHRS, CDR2 YFSETQ. Here the CDR3 reads CASGDFYGYTF. Here the CDR3 DNA reads TGCGCCAGCGGGGACTTCTATGGCTACACCTTC.

This clonotype was recorded a few times. The V call is TRBV5-1, the J call TRBJ1-1, with a tentative D call TRBD1 (6 bases). Trimming took off 6 bases at V and 0 bases at J, with 12 bases between the two ends. CDR3 length equals 14 residues. CDR1 is SGHRS, CDR2 YFSETQ, per germline. The CDR3 nucleotides read TGCGCCAGCATGAAGGGGGACTTGAACACTGAAGCTTTCTTT. As protein: CASMKGDLNTEAFF. The entire variable domain, with the rest obtained from reference TRBV5-1 and TRBJ1-1, is as follows: KAGVTQTPRYLIKTRGQQVTLSCSPISGHRSVSWYQQTPGQGLQFLFEYFSETQRNKGNFPGRFSGRQFSNSRSEMNVSTLELGDSALYLCASMKGDLNTEAFFGQGTRLTVV.

This rearrangement joins TRBV4-1 to TRBJ2-3; 7 bases align to TRBD1. The CDR3 consists of 17 residues. Trimming at V came to 4 bases and at J to 4 bases, leaving 14 bases not matched to a gene. Germline values: CDR1 MGHRA, CDR2 YSYEKL. CDR3 region: CASSRGMGRQGPDTQYF. The CDR3 DNA is TGCGCCAGCAGCCGGGGGATGGGAAGACAGGGTCCAGATACGCAGTATTTT.

This clonotype was seen once. The chain combines TRBV30 with TRBJ1-5; D may be TRBD1 (5 bases). The CDR3 runs 12 residues. V was trimmed by 5 bases and J by 4 bases, leaving 9 bases between them. Germline loops: CDR1 GTSNPN, CDR2 SVGIG (reference sequence). CDR3 sequence reads: CAWGGGNQPQHF. CDR3 coding DNA: TGTGCCTGGGGGGGGGGTAATCAGCCCCAGCATTTT.

The table lists this clonotype with a few counts. The rearrangement joins TRBV27 to TRBJ2-5; D not certain. The CDR3 runs to 16 residues. Germline assignment: CDR1 MNHEY and CDR2 SMNVEV (reference sequence). V shed 0 bases and J shed 5 bases, with 16 bases lying between them. The CDR3 loop reads CASSLSPRRVGETQYF. CDR3 nucleotides: TGTGCCAGCAGTTTATCCCCCCGTCGCGTCGGGGAGACCCAGTACTTC.

This clonotype came up a few times. V gene TRBV20-1 combines with J gene TRBJ1-1; weak D call: TRBD1 (5 bases). Germline CDR1 and CDR2: DFQATT and SNEGSKA (reference sequence). The CDR3 covers 13 residues. Trimming took 6 bases from V and 0 from J, leaving 11 bases between them. Written as DNA, the CDR3 is TGCAGTGCCCCGGGACGGTTGAACACTGAAGCTTTCTTT. This encodes CSAPGRLNTEAFF.

This chain joins TRBV20-1 and TRBJ1-1; 9 nucleotides agree with TRBD1. There are 14 residues in the CDR3. Germline V gene lookup returns CDR1 DFQATT and CDR2 SNEGSKA (reference sequence). V was pared by 2 bases and J by 6 bases, with 7 bases of the junction left unmatched. The CDR3 DNA reads TGCAGTGCTAGACCGGGACAGGGAGTCCCTGAAGCTTTCTTT. Translation: CSARPGQGVPEAFF.

This clonotype was seen at least ten times. This chain joins TRBV5-1 and TRBJ2-3, with 9 nucleotides matching TRBD2. This CDR3 has 18 amino acids. Germline loops: CDR1 SGHRS, CDR2 YFSETQ. The V gene end was trimmed by 4 bases and the J gene end by 4 bases; junction bases not matched to a gene: 16. CDR3 in amino acids: CASSRSSGEKGSADTQYF. In nucleotides, the CDR3 is TGCGCCAGCAGCAGATCTAGCGGGGAGAAGGGGAGCGCAGATACGCAGTATTTT. Together with reference TRBV5-1 and TRBJ2-3, the CDR3 gives the full variable domain: KAGVTQTPRYLIKTRGQQVTLSCSPISGHRSVSWYQQTPGQGLQFLFEYFSETQRNKGNFPGRFSGRQFSNSRSEMNVSTLELGDSALYLCASSRSSGEKGSADTQYFGPGTRLTVL.

This clonotype was counted only a few times. The chain links TRBV5-1 to TRBJ2-3; 10 nucleotides agree with TRBD1. The CDR3 loop spans 15 amino acids. The germline CDR1 and CDR2 sequences are SGHRS and YFSETQ. V dropped 4 bases and J dropped 6; count of bases not matched to a gene: 8. CDR3 residues: CASSRLGQGSDTQYF. The CDR3 DNA follows: TGCGCCAGCAGCCGGCTGGGACAGGGGTCGGATACGCAGTATTTT. The variable domain in full, with the rest retrieved from reference TRBV5-1 and TRBJ2-3, is KAGVTQTPRYLIKTRGQQVTLSCSPISGHRSVSWYQQTPGQGLQFLFEYFSETQRNKGNFPGRFSGRQFSNSRSEMNVSTLELGDSALYLCASSRLGQGSDTQYFGPGTRLTVL.

This clonotype occurred a few times. CDR3 protein: CASSPRGGGGGYTF. The DNA for the CDR3 is TGTGCCAGCAGCCCCAGGGGCGGTGGAGGTGGCTACACCTTC. The rearrangement links TRBV7-3 to TRBJ1-2; tentative D call: TRBD1 (6 bases). CDR1 is SGHTA and CDR2 is FQGTGA in the germline V gene. V was cut by 5 bases and J by 7 bases, with 17 bases left in between. The CDR3 loop spans 14 amino acids.

The chain carries TRBV12-3 or TRBV12-4 and TRBJ2-2; 10 bases line up with TRBD1. There are 14 residues in the CDR3. V was clipped by 5 bases and J by 7 bases; unmatched bases: 4. This CDR3 reads CASSPGQGIGELFF. The CDR3 nucleotides read TGTGCCAGCAGTCCGGGACAGGGGATCGGGGAGCTGTTTTTT.

The chain couples TRBV4-3 to TRBJ2-1; 7 bases align to TRBD2. V was clipped by 0 bases and J by 2 bases; unmatched bases: 4. This CDR3 has 16 residues. Germline V gives CDR1 LGHNA, CDR2 YSLEER. The CDR3 DNA follows: TGCGCCAGCAGCCAAGATTGGGGGGGTACCTACAATGAGCAGTTCTTC. As protein: CASSQDWGGTYNEQFF.